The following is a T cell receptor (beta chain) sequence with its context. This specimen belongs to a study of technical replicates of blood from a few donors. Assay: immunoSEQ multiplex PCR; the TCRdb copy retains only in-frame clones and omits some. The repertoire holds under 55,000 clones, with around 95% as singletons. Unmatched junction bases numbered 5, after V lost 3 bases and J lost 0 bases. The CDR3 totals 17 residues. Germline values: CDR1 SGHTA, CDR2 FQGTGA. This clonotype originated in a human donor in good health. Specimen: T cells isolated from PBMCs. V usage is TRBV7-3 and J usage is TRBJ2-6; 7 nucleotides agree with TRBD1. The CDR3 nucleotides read TGTGCCAGCAGCTTTAGGGACAGCCCCTCTGGGGCCAACGTCCTGACTTTC. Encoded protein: CASSFRDSPSGANVLTF.